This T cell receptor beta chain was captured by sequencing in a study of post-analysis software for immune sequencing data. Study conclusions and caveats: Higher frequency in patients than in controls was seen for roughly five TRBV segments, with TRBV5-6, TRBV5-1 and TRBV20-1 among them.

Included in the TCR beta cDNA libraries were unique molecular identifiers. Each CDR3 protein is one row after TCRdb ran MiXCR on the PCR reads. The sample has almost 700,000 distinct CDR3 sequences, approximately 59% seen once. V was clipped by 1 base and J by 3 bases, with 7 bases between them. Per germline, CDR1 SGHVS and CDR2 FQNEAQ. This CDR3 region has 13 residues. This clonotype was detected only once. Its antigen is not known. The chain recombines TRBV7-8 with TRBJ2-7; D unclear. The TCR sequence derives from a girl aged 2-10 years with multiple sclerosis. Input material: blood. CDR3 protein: CASSLGPIYEQYF. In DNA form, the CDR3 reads TGTGCCAGCAGCTTAGGTCCCATCTACGAGCAGTACTTC.